The 17 T cell receptor beta chains reported below all come from one sample, sequenced in a study of OX40 agonist ivuxolimab in advanced cancers. The data were produced by immunoSEQ multiplex PCR, yet TCRdb's version contains in-frame clones alone and is incomplete. The sample has around 100,000 clones; about nine tenths are singletons. This specimen consisted of CD4+ or CD8+ T cells sorted from blood, obtained in a trial of the OX40 agonist ivuxolimab. The receptors stem from an adult with an advanced solid tumor such as melanoma, head and neck, liver or kidney cancer.

V is TRBV5-1 and J is TRBJ1-2; the D is unclear. The CDR3 is 13 amino acids. Trimming cost V 2 bases and J 1 base, with 6 bases left between them. The germline V gene encodes CDR1 SGHRS and CDR2 YFSETQ. The CDR3 here is CASSFENNYGYTF. CDR3 sequence (DNA): TGCGCCAGCAGCTTCGAGAATAACTATGGCTACACCTTC. Full variable domain (outside the CDR3, taken from reference TRBV5-1 and TRBJ1-2): KAGVTQTPRYLIKTRGQQVTLSCSPISGHRSVSWYQQTPGQGLQFLFEYFSETQRNKGNFPGRFSGRQFSNSRSEMNVSTLELGDSALYLCASSFENNYGYTFGSGTRLTVV.

This chain joins TRBV28 and TRBJ1-3; 7 bases agree with TRBD1. The CDR3 loop spans 15 amino acids. J gave up 0 bases and V 6 bases, and 5 bases lay outside the gene matches. The germline V gene encodes CDR1 MDHEN and CDR2 SYDVKM. CDR3 amino acids: CASRTGTYSGNTIYF. As DNA, the CDR3 is TGTGCCAGCAGGACAGGGACCTACTCTGGAAACACCATATATTTT.

The CDR3 coding sequence is TGTGCCAGCTCACCTTTGGACGAGGCCGAGCAGTACTTC. Translation: CASSPLDEAEQYF. V and J are TRBV18 and TRBJ2-7; D uncertain. The V gene lost 3 bases and the J gene lost 6 bases, with 12 bases spanning the gap. CDR3 length: 13 residues. From germline, CDR1 is KGHSH and CDR2 LQKENI.

The V gene is TRBV6-4, the J gene TRBJ2-4; 8 positions match TRBD2. The CDR3 contains 13 residues. Trimming took 6 bases from V and 9 from J; bases not matched to a gene: 7. CDR1 and CDR2 (germline): MRHNA, SNTAGT. The CDR3 coding sequence is TGTGCCAGCAGCGATGTAGCGGGGACCATTCAGTACTTC. It specifies CASSDVAGTIQYF.

This chain uses TRBV21-1 with TRBJ1-5. TRBV21-1 is recorded as a pseudogene. The CDR3 contains 17 residues. CDR3 residues: CASSKEKSRYSNQPQHF. The CDR3 bases are TGTGCCAGCAGCAAAGAAAAGAGTCGGTATAGCAATCAGCCCCAGCATTTT.

V gene TRBV19 combines with J gene TRBJ2-7; maybe TRBD1 (6 bases). Germline CDR1 LNHDA, CDR2 SQIVND (reference sequence). CDR3 length: 15 residues. Trimming cost V 1 base and J 2 bases, with 12 bases left between them. CDR3 in DNA: TGTGCCAGTAGTATAGGGGGGCGAGAGACCTACGAGCAGTACTTC. The encoded protein is CASSIGGRETYEQYF.

The chain combines TRBV6-1 with TRBJ2-1; 7 bases match TRBD2. The CDR3 contains 17 residues. Germline V gene data show CDR1 as MNHNS and CDR2 as SASEGT. V was pared by 2 bases and J by 2 bases, with 9 bases of the junction left unmatched. The CDR3 region is CASSEREGTRPYNEQFF. The CDR3 DNA reads TGTGCCAGCAGTGAAAGGGAGGGGACTCGGCCCTACAATGAGCAGTTCTTC.

The V gene is TRBV5-5, the J gene TRBJ2-3; D gene uncertain. CDR3 size: 13 residues. CDR1 is SGHKS and CDR2 is YYEKEE in the germline V gene (reference sequence). V was shortened by 3 bases and J by 2 bases, with 7 bases between the two germline ends. The CDR3 nucleotides read TGTGCCAGCAGCTCCCACCCCACAGATACGCAGTATTTT. Its protein is CASSSHPTDTQYF.

The rearrangement joins TRBV9 to TRBJ1-1; 7 bases map to TRBD1. The germline gives CDR1 SGDLS, CDR2 YYNGEE. The CDR3 has 14 amino acids. Losses at the gene ends were 5 bases for V and 1 base for J; bases not matched to a gene: 5. CDR3 region: CASSPGQRNTEAFF. The CDR3 region has the DNA TGTGCCAGCAGTCCGGGACAGCGGAACACTGAAGCTTTCTTT.

The chain combines TRBV19 with TRBJ1-5; a possible D gene is TRBD1 (6 bases). The CDR3 has 14 residues. The V and J ends lost 7 bases and 7 bases respectively, with 17 bases between them. Germline CDR1 LNHDA, CDR2 SQIVND (reference sequence). Here the CDR3 DNA reads TGTGCCAGTACGACGGGCCACAGGGCCCAGCCCCAGCATTTT. Its translation is CASTTGHRAQPQHF. Full variable domain (remainder filled in from reference TRBV19 and TRBJ1-5): DGGITQSPKYLFRKEGQNVTLSCEQNLNHDAMYWYRQDPGQGLRLIYYSQIVNDFQKGDIAEGYSVSREKKESFPLTVTSAQKNPTAFYLCASTTGHRAQPQHFGDGTRLSIL.

CDR3 sequence (DNA): TGTGCCAGCAGCCCCTCCCCCCAAGGGCACGAGCAGTACTTC. Translating it yields CASSPSPQGHEQYF. V and J are TRBV9 and TRBJ2-7, with D hard to call. The V end was cut by 4 bases, the J end by 5 bases, with 16 bases between. CDR3 length: 14 amino acids. Germline CDR1 is SGDLS and CDR2 is YYNGEE.

V usage is TRBV7-9 and J usage is TRBJ1-4; D remains unclear. The CDR3 spans 14 residues. The germline V gene has CDR1 SEHNR and CDR2 FQNEAQ (reference sequence). Trimming removed 8 bases from V and 4 bases from J, with 14 bases in between. CDR3 sequence reads: CASGPSAHNEKLFF. In nucleotides, the CDR3 is TGTGCCAGCGGCCCCTCGGCCCATAATGAAAAACTGTTTTTT. The full variable domain, with the rest looked up from reference TRBV7-9 and TRBJ1-4, is DTGVSQNPRHKITKRGQNVTFRCDPISEHNRLYWYRQTLGQGPEFLTYFQNEAQLEKSRLLSDRFSAERPKGSFSTLEIQRTEQGDSAMYLCASGPSAHNEKLFFGSGTQLSVL.

The chain is built from TRBV4-2 and TRBJ2-5; either TRBD1 or TRBD2 may fit D (5 bases each). Trimming shortened V by 0 bases and J by 5 bases, and 16 bases separated the two germline ends. This CDR3 is built from 16 residues. Germline-derived CDR1 and CDR2 are LGHNA and YNFKEQ. CDR3: CASSQDSQRGAETQYF. CDR3 nucleotide sequence: TGTGCCAGCAGCCAAGACTCACAGCGAGGGGCGGAGACCCAGTACTTC.

A remark on this clone: The sample has other DNA sequences that encode this CDR3 too. This chain links TRBV7-9 with TRBJ2-3, with D uncertain. The V and J ends lost 5 bases and 0 bases respectively, with 3 bases between them. The CDR3 contains 12 residues. Germline CDR1 and CDR2: SEHNR and FQNEAQ (reference sequence). The DNA of the CDR3 is TGTGCCAGCAGCCTTAGCACAGATACGCAGTATTTT. Its translation: CASSLSTDTQYF.

This clone was recorded a few times. The chain links TRBV28 to TRBJ2-2; D might be TRBD2 (5 bases). The CDR3 spans 14 residues. Per the germline V gene, CDR1 is MDHEN and CDR2 is SYDVKM. Trimming stripped 10 bases from V and 4 bases from J, with 16 bases between. The CDR3 DNA is TGTGCCACCCTCCGAGGGCGCAGCACCGGGGAGCTGTTTTTT. Translating it yields CATLRGRSTGELFF.

The J gene is TRBJ2-7, the V gene TRBV7-2, with 9 positions matching TRBD2. Germline V CDR1 and CDR2: SGHTA, FQGNSA. J lost 4 bases, V lost 5 bases, and 12 bases had no gene match. The CDR3 sequence is 16 residues long. The CDR3 sequence is CASSAVPGLASYEQYF. In DNA form, the CDR3 reads TGTGCCAGCAGCGCCGTACCGGGACTAGCTTCTTACGAGCAGTACTTC.

The gene calls are TRBV13 and TRBJ1-2; D ambiguous. Between the trimmed V and J ends, which lost 5 bases and 8 bases, there was a span of 12 bases. Germline lookup yields CDR1 PRHDT and CDR2 FYEKMQ (reference sequence). The CDR3 spans 12 residues. DNA for the CDR3: TGTGCCAGCAGCCTCGGTCGGGGAGGCTACACCTTC. The encoded protein is CASSLGRGGYTF. The variable domain in full, completed from reference TRBV13 and TRBJ1-2, reads AAGVIQSPRHLIKEKRETATLKCYPIPRHDTVYWYQQGPGQDPQFLISFYEKMQSDKGSIPDRFSAQQFSDYHSELNMSSLELGDSALYFCASSLGRGGYTFGSGTRLTVV.